The 21 T cell receptor beta chains below come from one sample, sequenced in a study of T cell repertoires in cytomegalovirus infection. Each CDR3 protein is one row after TCRdb ran MiXCR on the reads. This table holds around 530,000 distinct CDR3 sequences, around a quarter found once. Source material: PBMCs. The receptors originated from a human donor in good health (CMV status not recorded). Some clones in this sample may be carry-over from other donors' samples.

This clonotype was seen ten or more times. The V gene is TRBV7-2, the J gene TRBJ1-1; TRBD1 might be the D (6 bases). Trimming stripped 5 bases from V and 2 bases from J, with 9 bases between. This CDR3 contains 13 residues. The V gene's germline CDR1 is SGHTA and CDR2 FQGNSA. This chain's CDR3 is CASSRTDNTEAFF. DNA for the CDR3: TGTGCCAGCAGCCGGACAGATAACACTGAAGCTTTCTTT.

This clonotype has only a few counts. The genes are TRBV5-4 and TRBJ2-5; 16 bases are shared with TRBD2. The germline V gene has CDR1 SGHNT and CDR2 YYREEE (reference sequence). The CDR3 runs 18 residues. Trimming cost V 3 bases and J 4 bases; bases outside gene matches: 9. CDR3 protein: CASSSGTSGRAVGETQYF. CDR3 DNA: TGTGCCAGCAGCTCAGGGACTAGCGGGAGGGCGGTAGGAGAGACCCAGTACTTC.

Only a few counts were recorded for this clonotype. This chain links TRBV12-3 or TRBV12-4 with TRBJ2-5, with D tentatively TRBD1 or TRBD2 (5 bases each). The CDR3 loop spans 14 amino acids. Trimming took 5 bases from V and 1 from J, leaving 11 bases between them. In DNA, the CDR3 is TGTGCCAGCAGTCTACGTGGGACCCAAGAGACCCAGTACTTC. It yields the protein CASSLRGTQETQYF.

This clonotype was observed a handful of times. The chain links TRBV24-1 to TRBJ2-6; 10 bases agree with TRBD1. Germline V lookup: CDR1 KGHDR, CDR2 SFDVKD. V gave up 5 bases and J gave up 1 base; unmatched junction bases: 7. The CDR3 runs to 18 residues. CDR3 sequence reads: CATSVPGTGESGANVLTF. DNA of the CDR3: TGTGCCACCAGTGTCCCCGGGACAGGGGAGTCTGGGGCCAACGTCCTGACTTTC.

The gene calls are TRBV20-1 and TRBJ2-1, with TRBD2 matching 10 bases. The end of the DNA fits TRBJ2-7 better, so the J call may be wrong. Per the germline V gene, CDR1 is DFQATT and CDR2 is SNEGSKA (reference sequence). The CDR3 covers 15 residues. DNA of the CDR3: TGCAGTGCTAGAGACCGGGTAGCGGGAGGCCCGGAGCAGTACTTC. Its protein is CSARDRVAGGPEQYF.

The chain joins TRBV11-2 to TRBJ1-3, with 11 bases matching TRBD1. V trimming: 5 bases; J trimming: 9 bases; junction bases outside the gene matches: 3. The CDR3 is 13 residues long. Germline V gives CDR1 SGHAT, CDR2 FQNNGV. The CDR3 protein is CASSRDRGATIYF. The CDR3 DNA reads as TGTGCCAGCAGCAGGGACAGGGGGGCCACCATATATTTT.

The J gene is TRBJ2-7, the V gene TRBV20-1; D possibly corresponds to TRBD1 (8 bases). The germline V gene has CDR1 DFQATT and CDR2 SNEGSKA (reference sequence). This CDR3 is built from 15 residues. The CDR3 loop is CSLSGGGRGLDEQYF. The CDR3, as DNA: TGCAGCCTAAGTGGGGGGGGCAGGGGGCTAGACGAGCAGTACTTC.

In this sample, this clonotype turned up a few times. The V call is TRBV24-1, the J call TRBJ2-1; maybe TRBD2 (6 bases). Germline V gene lookup returns CDR1 KGHDR and CDR2 SFDVKD. Trimming left V 5 bases short and J 2 bases short, with 12 bases between. The CDR3 is made up of 15 amino acids. CDR3 loop: CATSGGTPTYNEQFF. The CDR3 DNA reads as TGTGCCACCAGTGGCGGGACCCCCACCTACAATGAGCAGTTCTTC.

This clonotype has at least ten counts. This sequence joins TRBV12-3 or TRBV12-4 and TRBJ1-2, with a weak D call TRBD1 (5 bases). V lost 3 bases, J lost 8 bases, and 13 bases lay in between. The CDR3 contains 13 residues. The CDR3 protein is CASSFAGEGGYTF. The CDR3 coding sequence is TGTGCCAGCAGTTTCGCGGGGGAGGGCGGCTACACCTTC.

This clonotype turned up a few times. V usage is TRBV4-3 and J usage is TRBJ1-2, with D unclear. The CDR3 spans 12 residues. Per germline, CDR1 LGHNA and CDR2 YSLEER. V was trimmed by 0 bases and J by 6 bases, leaving 5 bases between them. The CDR3 sequence: CASSQDGDGYTF. CDR3 nucleotide sequence: TGCGCCAGCAGCCAAGATGGGGATGGCTACACCTTC.

This clonotype showed up just a few times. The chain recombines TRBV12-3 or TRBV12-4 with TRBJ1-1; D ambiguous. Trimming cost V 3 bases and J 1 base, with 9 bases left between them. The CDR3 is 14 amino acids. Here the CDR3 DNA reads TGTGCCAGCAGTTTGGTCTCCCGGAACACTGAAGCTTTCTTT. Protein product: CASSLVSRNTEAFF.

This clonotype was found a few times. The genes are TRBV4-3 and TRBJ2-7, with D possibly matching TRBD1 (6 bases). The CDR3 runs to 15 residues. Trimming left V 1 base short and J 7 bases short, with 17 bases between. CDR1 is LGHNA and CDR2 is YSLEER in the germline V gene. CDR3 residues: CASSQGGQGLWEQYF. For the CDR3, the DNA is TGCGCCAGCAGCCAAGGGGGACAAGGCTTATGGGAGCAGTACTTC.

The chain combines TRBV28 with TRBJ2-1; TRBD2 aligns across 7 bases. Germline CDR1 and CDR2: MDHEN and SYDVKM. This CDR3 region has 16 residues. With 3 bases clipped from V and 3 bases from J, the junction kept 8 bases outside the gene matches. The CDR3 DNA follows: TGTGCCAGCAGTTTCGGTGACGAGCGGGGCTACAATGAGCAGTTCTTC. This gives the protein CASSFGDERGYNEQFF. The variable domain in full, with the rest retrieved from reference TRBV28 and TRBJ2-1, is DVKVTQSSRYLVKRTGEKVFLECVQDMDHENMFWYRQDPGLGLRLIYFSYDVKMKEKGDIPEGYSVSREKKERFSLILESASTNQTSMYLCASSFGDERGYNEQFFGPGTRLTVL.

The chain employs TRBV11-3 and TRBJ2-1; possibly TRBD1 for D (6 bases). Germline V gene data show CDR1 as SGHNT and CDR2 as YENEEA. The germline V and J ends were trimmed by 5 bases and 1 base, with 18 bases remaining between them. The CDR3 consists of 17 residues. CDR3 loop: CASSPTWGLLSYNEQFF. The CDR3 bases are TGTGCCAGCAGCCCAACCTGGGGGCTACTTTCCTACAATGAGCAGTTCTTC.

This clonotype appeared a few times. J is TRBJ1-2 and V is TRBV6-6; unclear D gene. Germline V gives CDR1 MNHNY, CDR2 SVGAGI (reference sequence). This CDR3 comprises 15 residues. Trimming cost V 5 bases and J 0 bases, with 13 bases left between them. The CDR3 sequence is CASSGRNSANYGYTF. CDR3 bases: TGTGCCAGCAGTGGACGGAATTCAGCTAACTATGGCTACACCTTC.

This clonotype was seen more than once but under ten times. The chain has TRBV7-8 and TRBJ2-3; 9 nucleotides line up with TRBD2. The CDR3 covers 19 residues. V was clipped by 3 bases and J by 0 bases; unmatched bases: 13. Germline V gene data show CDR1 as SGHVS and CDR2 as FQNEAQ. CDR3 in amino acids: CASSLGASGTISSTDTQYF. The CDR3 DNA follows: TGTGCCAGCAGCTTGGGGGCTAGCGGGACTATCTCTAGCACAGATACGCAGTATTTT.

This clonotype was picked up one time. V and J are TRBV19 and TRBJ1-1, with D tentatively TRBD1 (5 bases). V lost 3 bases and J lost 3, with 11 bases in between. Germline lookup yields CDR1 LNHDA and CDR2 SQIVND (reference sequence). This CDR3 contains 14 residues. The CDR3 nucleotides are TGTGCCAGTAGTATCAGGGAGAGGGACACTGAAGCTTTCTTT. Its protein product is CASSIRERDTEAFF.

The rearrangement joins TRBV11-2 to TRBJ2-7; weak D call: TRBD1 (7 bases). The CDR3 loop spans 11 amino acids. The V gene's germline CDR1 is SGHAT and CDR2 FQNNGV. With 7 bases removed from V and 12 bases from J, the gap between germline ends came to 16 bases. In DNA form, the CDR3 reads TGTGCCAGCACCAGTGGAGGGGGCTGGTACGTC. This translates into CASTSGGGWYV.

This chain connects TRBV7-8 to TRBJ1-2, with TRBD1 matching over 7 bases. The CDR3 extends over 13 amino acids. In germline, CDR1 is SGHVS, CDR2 FQNEAQ. V trimming: 5 bases; J trimming: 8 bases; junction bases outside the gene matches: 8. The CDR3 loop reads CASSPARGGGYTF. CDR3 DNA sequence: TGTGCCAGCAGCCCCGCCAGAGGGGGCGGCTACACCTTC.

The V call is TRBV20-1, the J call TRBJ2-3, with TRBD2 matching over 9 bases. The CDR3 spans 15 residues. The V segment lost 5 bases and the J segment 0 bases; nucleotides outside the gene matches: 6. Germline CDR1 reads DFQATT; CDR2 reads SNEGSKA (reference sequence). The CDR3: CSALGGRASTDTQYF. The CDR3 region has the DNA TGCAGTGCTCTCGGCGGGAGGGCAAGCACAGATACGCAGTATTTT.

This clonotype was observed once. This rearrangement joins TRBV7-2 to TRBJ2-7; D is ambiguous. Trimming cost V 1 base and J 3 bases, with 7 bases left between them. This CDR3 spans 13 amino acids. Germline V gene data show CDR1 as SGHTA and CDR2 as FQGNSA. The CDR3 DNA sequence: TGTGCCAGCAGCTTAGTACCTGGCTACGAGCAGTACTTC. It encodes CASSLVPGYEQYF.